Listed here is a single TCR beta chain. CDR3 size: 13 residues. Germline loops: CDR1 SNHLY, CDR2 FYNNEI. V lost 6 bases and J lost 8; bases outside the gene matches: 7. This record belongs to a study of blood T cell repertoires in COVID-19. Overall study context: Researchers got acute and convalescent COVID-19 samples from the United States, Italy and Spain.

In the original workflow: Reference gene primer amplification gave nucleated cell count estimates. Clones were sequenced by immunoSEQ multiplex PCR, and TCRdb holds only the in-frame ones, with some missing. V and J calls and clone size are given by that table; D and trimming were obtained from the DNA. The sample gives about 130,000 clones, 80% of which show up once; roughly 1.8% is in the top ten. The chain is built from TRBV2 and TRBJ1-2, with 9 positions matching TRBD1. The clonotype was recovered from a man in his 70s with acute or convalescent COVID-19. Specimen: peripheral blood. CDR3 protein: CASRIQGAGGYTF. In nucleotides, the CDR3 is TGTGCCAGCAGAATACAGGGGGCGGGCGGCTACACCTTC. The complete variable domain, with remaining parts taken from reference TRBV2 and TRBJ1-2, reads EPEVTQTPSHQVTQMGQEVILRCVPISNHLYFYWYRQILGQKVEFLVSFYNNEISEKSEIFDDQFSVERPDGSNFTLKIRSTKLEDSAMYFCASRIQGAGGYTFGSGTRLTVV.